This TCR beta chain is drawn from a study of beta chain features in type 1 diabetes. Study observations and caveats: Within each of all four CD4+ subsets, Type 1 diabetes patients had TCRB CDR3s that were moderately but significantly shorter. Fewer insertions but more deletions were seen at VDJ junctions in type 1 diabetes patients. For patients, the naive, central memory and Treg TCRB repertoires appeared more alike than for healthy donors.

Germline loops: CDR1 LNHDA, CDR2 SQIVND (reference sequence). This CDR3 contains 12 residues. V lost 6 bases and J 2 bases, leaving 7 bases between the germline ends. CD4+ naive, central memory, regulatory and stem cell-like memory subsets were isolated by sorting on CD45RO/CCR7/CD25/CD127/CD95/CD27. This clone was observed a few times. What it binds is not known. What was sequenced were expressed TCRB transcripts, since all of the isolated RNA had been reverse transcribed. Naive, central memory and regulatory T cell samples came to a mean of roughly 4 million reads. Assay: immunoSEQ multiplex PCR; the TCRdb copy retains only in-frame clones and omits some. The sample has roughly 330,000 clones; about 13% are singletons.

The chain recombines TRBV19 with TRBJ1-2; perhaps TRBD1 as D (5 bases). Sequences were obtained from naive CD4+ T cells from blood. This clonotype was sampled from a woman aged 18-35 years with type 1 diabetes. The CDR3 sequence: CASRRGNYGYTF. The CDR3, as DNA: TGTGCCAGTAGACGGGGGAACTATGGCTACACCTTC.